This passage covers 7 T cell receptor beta chains from one sample sequenced in a study of shared clonotypes between healthy human individuals. TCRdb's copy holds only in-frame clones and misses some; the assay was immunoSEQ multiplex PCR. Here the sample spans millions of clones, approximately 92% being singletons. Sequences were obtained from naive CD4+ T cells sorted from blood. Subset denoted: CD45RA+ positively selected. The receptors were sampled from a man aged 18 to 29 in good health.

The V gene is TRBV7-2, the J gene TRBJ1-6, with D hard to call. The V end lost 1 base, the J end lost 5 bases, and 9 bases lay between the germline ends. Per germline, CDR1 SGHTA and CDR2 FQGNSA. The CDR3 is 15 amino acids. CDR3 amino acids: CASSLGRHDNSPLHF. The DNA for the CDR3 is TGTGCCAGCAGCTTAGGGCGACACGATAATTCACCCCTCCACTTT.

The chain recombines TRBV18 with TRBJ1-2; D call uncertain. The germline V gene encodes CDR1 KGHSH and CDR2 LQKENI. The CDR3 extends over 13 amino acids. The V end was cut by 0 bases, the J end by 5 bases, with 7 bases between. The CDR3 sequence is CASSPPLGYGYTF. The CDR3 coding sequence is TGTGCCAGCTCACCACCGTTGGGGTATGGCTACACCTTC.

The V gene is TRBV19, the J gene TRBJ1-5; 7 bases line up with TRBD1. With V trimmed by 5 bases and J by 2 bases, 9 bases remained unmatched. CDR3 size: 16 residues. CDR1 and CDR2 from the germline V gene are LNHDA and SQIVND (reference sequence). The CDR3 is CASSGMTGSGNQPQHF. CDR3 sequence (DNA): TGTGCCAGTAGTGGGATGACAGGGTCTGGCAATCAGCCCCAGCATTTT.

The chain recombines TRBV18 with TRBJ2-5; tentative D call: TRBD1 (5 bases). CDR1 is KGHSH, CDR2 LQKENI, per germline. Between the trimmed V and J ends, which lost 6 bases and 7 bases, there was a span of 18 bases. CDR3 size: 14 residues. CDR3 amino acids: CASSPQGTTRTQYF. CDR3 nucleotide sequence: TGTGCCAGCTCTCCCCAGGGAACGACCAGGACCCAGTACTTC.

The V gene is TRBV6-1, the J gene TRBJ2-7; 7 nucleotides match TRBD1. The CDR3 sequence is 15 residues long. J was trimmed by 4 bases and V by 4 bases; bases with no gene match: 10. The germline gives CDR1 MNHNS, CDR2 SASEGT. CDR3 in DNA: TGTGCCAGCAGTGTGGTCGCAGGGGGATTATACGAGCAGTACTTC. Its translation is CASSVVAGGLYEQYF.

This chain uses TRBV19 with TRBJ2-7, with 9 bases that match TRBD1. The CDR3 is 15 amino acids. The V gene end was trimmed by 5 bases and the J gene end by 2 bases; junction bases not matched to a gene: 7. The germline CDR1 and CDR2 sequences are LNHDA and SQIVND (reference sequence). Written as DNA, the CDR3 is TGTGCCAGTAGTGCCCCGGGACAGGGTGCCTACGAGCAGTACTTC. This gives the protein CASSAPGQGAYEQYF.

V is TRBV7-2 and J is TRBJ2-7; 8 bases line up with TRBD2. Germline V gene sequence: CDR1 SGHTA, CDR2 FQGNSA. V dropped 5 bases and J dropped 4; count of bases not matched to a gene: 10. CDR3 length equals 15 residues. The CDR3 region is CASSPGPAGEYEQYF. CDR3 bases: TGTGCCAGCAGCCCCGGGCCAGCGGGAGAGTACGAGCAGTACTTC. The whole variable domain, remainder taken from reference TRBV7-2 and TRBJ2-7, is GAGVSQSPSNKVTEKGKDVELRCDPISGHTALYWYRQSLGQGLEFLIYFQGNSAPDKSGLPSDRFSAERTGGSVSTLTIQRTQQEDSAVYLCASSPGPAGEYEQYFGPGTRLTVT.